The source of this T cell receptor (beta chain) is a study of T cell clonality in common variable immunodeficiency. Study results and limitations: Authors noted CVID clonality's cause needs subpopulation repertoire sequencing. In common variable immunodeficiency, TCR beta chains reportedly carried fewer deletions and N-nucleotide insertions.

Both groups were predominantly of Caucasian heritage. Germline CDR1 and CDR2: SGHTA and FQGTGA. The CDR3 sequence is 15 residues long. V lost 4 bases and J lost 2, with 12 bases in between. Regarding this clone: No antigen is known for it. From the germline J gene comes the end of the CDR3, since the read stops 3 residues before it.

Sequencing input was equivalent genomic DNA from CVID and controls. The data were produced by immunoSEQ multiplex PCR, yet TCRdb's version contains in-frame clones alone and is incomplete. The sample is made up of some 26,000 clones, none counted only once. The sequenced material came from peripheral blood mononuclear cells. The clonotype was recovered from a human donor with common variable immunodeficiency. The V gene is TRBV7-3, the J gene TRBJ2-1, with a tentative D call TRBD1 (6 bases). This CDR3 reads CASSSDRTAYNEQFF. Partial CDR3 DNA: TGTGCCAGCAGCTCCGATAGGACAGCCTACAATGAG.